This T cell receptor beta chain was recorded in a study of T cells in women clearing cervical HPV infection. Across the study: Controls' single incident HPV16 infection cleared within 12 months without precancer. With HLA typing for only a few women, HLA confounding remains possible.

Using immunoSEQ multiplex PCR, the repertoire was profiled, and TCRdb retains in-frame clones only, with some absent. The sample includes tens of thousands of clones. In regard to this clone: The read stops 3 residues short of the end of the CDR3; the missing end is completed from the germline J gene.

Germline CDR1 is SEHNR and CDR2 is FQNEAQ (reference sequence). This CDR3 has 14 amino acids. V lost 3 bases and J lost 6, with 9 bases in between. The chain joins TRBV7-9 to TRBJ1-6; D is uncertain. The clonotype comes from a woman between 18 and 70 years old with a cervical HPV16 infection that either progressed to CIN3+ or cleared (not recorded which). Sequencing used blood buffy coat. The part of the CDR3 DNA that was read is TGTGCCAGCAGCTTTGCGCGGCTTAATTCACCC. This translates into CASSFARLNSP. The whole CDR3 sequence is CASSFARLNSPLHF.